This T cell receptor (beta chain) was profiled in a study of radiation and T cells in renal cell carcinoma. Assay used: immunoSEQ multiplex PCR; TCRdb lists only in-frame clones, some missing. The table shows roughly 130,000 clones, with 88% occurring only once. Noted time point: blood 2 weeks post-SBRT. Stated treatment: 15 Gy SBRT to primary tumor, nephrectomy 4 weeks later. This clonotype was sampled from a woman aged 70-85 years with renal cell carcinoma. This specimen consisted of blood, obtained from a patient whose treatment included radiotherapy and nephrectomy.

CDR3 sequence reads: CASSDWTGKDTGELFF. The CDR3 DNA sequence: TGTGCCAGCAGTGACTGGACAGGGAAGGACACCGGGGAGCTGTTTTTT. V usage is TRBV6-1 and J usage is TRBJ2-2; 8 bases are a match to TRBD1. Germline V gene lookup returns CDR1 MNHNS and CDR2 SASEGT. With V trimmed by 3 bases and J by 3 bases, 6 bases remained unmatched. The CDR3 contains 16 residues.